The clone carrying this T cell receptor beta chain turned up a few times. This record comes from a study of shared clonotypes between healthy human individuals. CDR1 is WNHNN, CDR2 SYGVQD, per germline (reference sequence). J was trimmed by 3 bases and V by 4 bases; bases with no gene match: 5. The CDR3 is 15 amino acids. TCRdb's copy holds only in-frame clones and misses some; the assay was immunoSEQ multiplex PCR. Of 450,000 to 550,000 clones in the sample, less than 85% are singletons; the top ten hold under 15%. The unsorted samples had about 95 million PBMCs used for genomic DNA. V is TRBV10-1 and J is TRBJ2-7; TRBD2 matches at 11 bases. The receptor was isolated from a middle-aged woman in good health. Some clones in this sample may be carry-over from other donors' samples. The specimen sequenced was PBMCs. DNA for the CDR3: TGCGCCAGCAGTGCCGGGACTAGCGGCAGCTACGAGCAGTACTTC. Protein: CASSAGTSGSYEQYF.